This T cell receptor beta chain comes out of a study of beta chain bispecific antibodies for T cell cancers. Turning to the study itself: HPB-ALL carried surface TRBV5-5, while Jurkat carried TRBV12-3. General study results and limits: Most targeted TRBV signal came from the leukemia cell line cells, not normal T cells.

Via MiXCR, TCRdb re-called the 5' RACE reads, giving one row per CDR3 protein. In the table there are approximately 20,000 distinct CDR3 sequences, less than 3% of which are singletons. In its sample, this clonotype was seen many times. The target antigen is unknown. The V end was cut by 2 bases, the J end by 10 bases, with 15 bases between. This CDR3 contains 13 residues. In germline, CDR1 is GTSNPN, CDR2 SVGIG (reference sequence). Blood mononuclear cells were expanded for roughly 3 days using either OKT3 anti-CD3 antibody or CD3/CD28 beads. Culture medium contained IL-2 at 100 IU/ml and IL-7 at 4.5 to 6 ng/ml.

Sequenced: healthy donor T cells cultured with leukemia cells. This TCR was recovered from a human donor in good health. Some clones in this sample may be carry-over from other donors' samples. The V and J genes are TRBV30 and TRBJ2-1, with D possibly TRBD1 on 6 matching bases. The CDR3 here is CAWSPTSGGEQFF. In DNA form, the CDR3 reads TGTGCCTGGAGTCCTACTAGTGGGGGCGAGCAGTTCTTC.